This T cell receptor (beta chain) was obtained from a study of blood T cell repertoires in COVID-19. At the level of the study: The United States, Italy and Spain provided the acute and convalescent COVID-19 samples. Sources were T cells, B-cell-depleted T cells, or PBMCs; the material itself was cDNA or gDNA.

Trimming cost V 0 bases and J 2 bases; bases outside gene matches: 7. Germline CDR1 and CDR2: LGHNA and YSLEER. There are 17 residues in the CDR3. In the authors' methods: Reference gene primers were amplified, and this amplification served to estimate nucleated cell counts. The protocol was immunoSEQ multiplex PCR, while the TCRdb copy is restricted to in-frame clones and leaves out a portion. V and J calls plus clone size are reproduced from that table; the DNA served to infer D and trimming. Of 95,000 to 110,000 clones in the sample, roughly 90% were seen once. Sequenced material: peripheral blood. The source of this sequence is a human donor in a cohort sampled during active COVID-19. V usage is TRBV4-3 and J usage is TRBJ2-1; 7 bases map to TRBD2. The CDR3 reads CASSQELGSGAYNEQFF. The CDR3 region has the DNA TGCGCCAGCAGCCAAGAGCTCGGGAGCGGGGCCTACAATGAGCAGTTCTTC.